The 15 T cell receptor beta chains below were found in one sample sequenced in a study of CD8+ T cells in alopecia areata. cDNA reverse transcribed from extracted RNA served as the sequencing template. The table came from immunoSEQ multiplex PCR; TCRdb's copy has only in-frame clones and leaves some out. The sample carries 50,000 to 80,000 clones, 44% recorded once. The specimen was NKG2D-low CD8+ T cells sorted from blood. All receptors come from a human donor with alopecia areata.

V usage is TRBV28 and J usage is TRBJ2-3, with 7 bases fitting TRBD2. The V gene end was trimmed by 5 bases and the J gene end by 0 bases; junction bases not matched to a gene: 2. The CDR3 has 14 residues. The germline gives CDR1 MDHEN, CDR2 SYDVKM. This chain's CDR3 is CASSLAASTDTQYF. DNA of the CDR3: TGTGCCAGCAGTCTAGCGGCGAGCACAGATACGCAGTATTTT.

The V and J genes are TRBV27 and TRBJ1-5; no clear D gene. CDR1 and CDR2 (germline): MNHEY, SMNVEV (reference sequence). The CDR3 is made up of 11 amino acids. V was trimmed by 8 bases and J by 7 bases, leaving 9 bases between them. CDR3 nucleotides: TGTGCCAGCGGGGTAGGGCAGCCCCAGCATTTT. This sequence encodes CASGVGQPQHF.

A few counts support this clone. The chain is built from TRBV29-1 and TRBJ2-7; the D gene is possibly TRBD1 (5 bases). The CDR3 has 13 amino acids. Trimming removed 4 bases from V and 2 bases from J, with 12 bases in between. Germline V CDR1 and CDR2: SQVTM, ANQGSEA. CDR3 amino acids: CSVAEGAPYEQYF. The CDR3 DNA follows: TGCAGCGTTGCAGAAGGGGCCCCCTACGAGCAGTACTTC.

The CDR3 loop reads CASSAPGVEETQYF. As DNA, the CDR3 is TGTGCCAGCAGCGCCCCGGGGGTTGAAGAGACCCAGTACTTC. The chain recombines TRBV11-2 with TRBJ2-5; D possibly corresponds to TRBD2 (6 bases). Germline-derived CDR1 and CDR2 are SGHAT and FQNNGV. CDR3 length: 14 residues. V was shortened by 5 bases and J by 3 bases, with 13 bases between the two germline ends.

Only a few counts were recorded for this clone. The rearrangement joins TRBV29-1 to TRBJ1-1, with unresolved D. The ends were cut back, 8 bases at V and 1 base at J, with 11 bases in the middle. Germline V lookup: CDR1 SQVTM, CDR2 ANQGSEA. This CDR3 has 12 residues. CDR3 loop: CSHLDGNTEAFF. CDR3 sequence (DNA): TGCAGCCATCTCGACGGGAACACTGAAGCTTTCTTT.

The chain recombines TRBV4-1 with TRBJ2-7; 10 nucleotides match TRBD1. J was trimmed by 6 bases and V by 4 bases; bases with no gene match: 6. This CDR3 spans 14 amino acids. Germline lookup yields CDR1 MGHRA and CDR2 YSYEKL. The CDR3 here is CASSLGQGVPEQYF. For the CDR3, the DNA is TGCGCCAGCAGCCTCGGACAGGGGGTCCCCGAGCAGTACTTC.

This clone has a handful of counts. The chain recombines TRBV14 with TRBJ2-5; D is undetermined. Germline lookup yields CDR1 SGHDN and CDR2 FVKESK. The V gene lost 0 bases and the J gene lost 0 bases, with 8 bases spanning the gap. The CDR3 has 15 amino acids. In DNA, the CDR3 is TGTGCCAGCAGCCAAGAAGACCTCTACCAAGAGACCCAGTACTTC. This codes for CASSQEDLYQETQYF.

In regard to this clone: Because the CDR3's place on the DNA is in doubt, the DNA is left out and the CDR3 is given as listed by TCRdb. The chain couples TRBV23-1 to TRBJ2-2; TRBD2, the D gene given by the table, was not confirmed from the DNA. TRBV23-1 is marked as an open reading frame, function uncertain. Including both end residues, the CDR3 is 18 amino acids long. The CDR3 region is CASSQKPGGVRTPGSCFF.

The rearrangement links TRBV28 to TRBJ2-5; D perhaps matches TRBD2 (6 bases). Germline values: CDR1 MDHEN, CDR2 SYDVKM. The CDR3 runs to 12 residues. The V end lost 3 bases, the J end lost 10 bases, and 12 bases lay between the germline ends. Here the CDR3 reads CASSLTWRDQYF. Here the CDR3 DNA reads TGTGCCAGCAGTTTGACTTGGAGGGACCAGTACTTC.

This clone has a handful of counts. The rearrangement uses TRBV13 and TRBJ2-7, with 11 nucleotides matching TRBD2. The germline V gene encodes CDR1 PRHDT and CDR2 FYEKMQ (reference sequence). The V gene end was trimmed by 5 bases and the J gene end by 4 bases; junction bases not matched to a gene: 7. The CDR3 is 15 residues long. The CDR3, as DNA: TGTGCCAGCAGCCATTCCGGGACTAGCGGTTACGAGCAGTACTTC. Translation gives CASSHSGTSGYEQYF. The full variable domain, in which reference TRBV13 and TRBJ2-7 provide the parts outside the CDR3, is AAGVIQSPRHLIKEKRETATLKCYPIPRHDTVYWYQQGPGQDPQFLISFYEKMQSDKGSIPDRFSAQQFSDYHSELNMSSLELGDSALYFCASSHSGTSGYEQYFGPGTRLTVT.

This clone was observed a few times. V gene TRBV7-9 combines with J gene TRBJ2-5; D is tentatively TRBD1 or TRBD2 (5 bases each). This CDR3 has 15 amino acids. Germline V gives CDR1 SEHNR, CDR2 FQNEAQ (reference sequence). With 5 bases removed from V and 2 bases from J, the gap between germline ends came to 15 bases. DNA of the CDR3: TGTGCCAGCAGCCCAGAGGGGTCCCGGCAAGAGACCCAGTACTTC. Its translation: CASSPEGSRQETQYF.

The sample holds a few counts of this clone. This chain connects TRBV7-9 to TRBJ2-5, with D unclear. CDR3 length: 13 amino acids. Germline V gene data show CDR1 as SEHNR and CDR2 as FQNEAQ (reference sequence). V was clipped by 1 base and J by 1 base, with 4 bases between them. CDR3 sequence: CASSLGAQETQYF. The CDR3 DNA reads TGTGCCAGCAGCTTAGGGGCCCAAGAGACCCAGTACTTC.

There are a few counts of this clone. This chain connects TRBV29-1 to TRBJ2-1, with D perhaps being TRBD1 or TRBD2 (5 bases each). The CDR3 covers 17 residues. Trimming stripped 1 base from V and 2 bases from J, with 18 bases between. Germline V gene sequence: CDR1 SQVTM, CDR2 ANQGSEA. The chain's CDR3 is CSVEGVAGGAAYNEQFF. CDR3 sequence (DNA): TGCAGCGTTGAAGGGGTAGCTGGGGGAGCAGCCTACAATGAGCAGTTCTTC.

The chain carries TRBV27 and TRBJ2-3; 8 bases are shared with TRBD1. The length of the CDR3 is 12 residues. Trimming at V came to 10 bases and at J to 3 bases, leaving 3 bases not matched to a gene. Germline V gives CDR1 MNHEY, CDR2 SMNVEV (reference sequence). The CDR3 DNA follows: TGTGCCATAGGACAGGGAACAGATACGCAGTATTTT. Translation gives CAIGQGTDTQYF.

This clone was found a few times. The chain is built from TRBV7-9 and TRBJ2-1; 14 bases are a match to TRBD2. Trimming removed 5 bases from V and 8 bases from J; junction bases left unmatched: 5. This CDR3 spans 15 amino acids. Per germline, CDR1 SEHNR and CDR2 FQNEAQ (reference sequence). The CDR3: CASSRLAGGPHEQFF. DNA for the CDR3: TGTGCCAGCAGCCGACTAGCGGGAGGGCCCCATGAGCAGTTCTTC.